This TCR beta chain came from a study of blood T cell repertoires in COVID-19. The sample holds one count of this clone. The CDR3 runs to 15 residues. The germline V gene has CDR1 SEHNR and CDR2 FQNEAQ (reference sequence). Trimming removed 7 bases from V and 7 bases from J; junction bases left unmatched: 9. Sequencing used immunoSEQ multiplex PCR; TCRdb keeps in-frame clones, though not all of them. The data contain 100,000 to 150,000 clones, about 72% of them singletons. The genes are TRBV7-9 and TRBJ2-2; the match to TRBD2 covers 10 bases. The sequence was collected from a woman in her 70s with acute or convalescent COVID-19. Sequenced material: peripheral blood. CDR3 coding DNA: TGTGCCAGCACGGCGACTAGCGGGTCGGGCGGGGAGCTGTTTTTT. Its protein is CASTATSGSGGELFF.